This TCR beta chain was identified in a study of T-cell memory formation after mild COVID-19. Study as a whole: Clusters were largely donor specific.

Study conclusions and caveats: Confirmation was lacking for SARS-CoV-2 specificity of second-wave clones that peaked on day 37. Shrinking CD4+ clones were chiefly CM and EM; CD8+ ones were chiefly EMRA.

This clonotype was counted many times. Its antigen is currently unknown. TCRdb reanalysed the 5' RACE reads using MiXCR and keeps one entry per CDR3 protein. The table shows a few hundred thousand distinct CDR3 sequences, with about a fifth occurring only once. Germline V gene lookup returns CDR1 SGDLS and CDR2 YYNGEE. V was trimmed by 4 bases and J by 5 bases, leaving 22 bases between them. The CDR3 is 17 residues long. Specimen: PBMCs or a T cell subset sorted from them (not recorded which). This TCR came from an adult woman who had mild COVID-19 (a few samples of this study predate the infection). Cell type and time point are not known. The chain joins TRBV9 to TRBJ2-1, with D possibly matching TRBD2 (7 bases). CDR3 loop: CASSLPTGGGPNNEQFF. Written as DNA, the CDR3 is TGTGCCAGCAGCCTCCCCACTGGCGGGGGCCCCAACAATGAGCAGTTCTTC.